This T cell receptor beta chain was profiled in a study of T cells in Graves' hyperthyroidism and ophthalmopathy. The V and J ends lost 3 bases and 8 bases respectively, with 16 bases between them. CDR1 and CDR2 (germline): SQVTM, ANQGSEA. The CDR3 consists of 13 residues. Using RNA transcripts as the source, TCR beta CDR3 regions were amplified. When the TCR CDR3 underwent first-round RT-PCR, the HTBI primer set was used. TCRdb re-called the multiplex PCR reads through MiXCR, storing one row per CDR3 protein. In the table there are hundreds of thousands of distinct CDR3 sequences, 40% to 55% of which are singletons.

The TCR originated in an adult man with Graves' disease, either hyperthyroidism or ophthalmopathy (not recorded which). The sequencing sample was made of peripheral blood or thyroid tissue (not recorded which). This chain joins TRBV29-1 and TRBJ2-5; D is possibly TRBD1 or TRBD2 (5 bases each). CDR3 coding DNA: TGCAGCGTTGACTCGCGGGCCCAGGGTACCCAGTACTTC. Translating it yields CSVDSRAQGTQYF. The variable domain in full, completed from reference TRBV29-1 and TRBJ2-5, reads SAVISQKPSRDICQRGTSLTIQCQVDSQVTMMFWYRQQPGQSLTLIATANQGSEATYESGFVIDKFPISRPNLTFSTLTVSNMSPEDSSIYLCSVDSRAQGTQYFGPGTRLLVL.